This T cell receptor beta chain is drawn from a study of Ad26.COV2.S vaccination and SARS-CoV-2 variants. Study-level points and caveats: It was reported that spike-specific CD8+ and CD4+ T cell responses were substantially broad after vaccination.

This table comes from immunoSEQ multiplex PCR, and its TCRdb copy is limited to in-frame clones, with some not included. The repertoire has 40,000 to 55,000 clones, 65% to 90% of them found once; the top ten carry around 47%. With respect to this clone: Its matching antigen is unknown.

Losses at the gene ends were 5 bases for V and 0 bases for J; bases not matched to a gene: 22. The CDR3 is made up of 22 amino acids. The germline V gene encodes CDR1 SEHNR and CDR2 FQNEAQ (reference sequence). Sequencing was performed on peripheral blood, taken after recovery from COVID-19. This chain joins TRBV7-9 and TRBJ2-3; 11 nucleotides match TRBD2. This sequence originates from a human donor who had recovered from COVID-19. The CDR3 DNA sequence: TGTGCCAGCAGCACCAAACAATTAGCGGGGGGGACGAATACGTTAAGCACAGATACGCAGTATTTT. This gives the protein CASSTKQLAGGTNTLSTDTQYF.